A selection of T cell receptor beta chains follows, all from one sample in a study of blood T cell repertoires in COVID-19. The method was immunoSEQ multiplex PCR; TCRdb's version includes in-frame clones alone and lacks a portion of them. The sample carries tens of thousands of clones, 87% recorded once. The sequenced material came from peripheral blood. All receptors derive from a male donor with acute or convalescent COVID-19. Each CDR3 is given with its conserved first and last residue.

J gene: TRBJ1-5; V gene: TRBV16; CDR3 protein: CASSQSGRASNQPQHF
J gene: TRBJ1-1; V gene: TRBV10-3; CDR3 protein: CAIIPEGSGYTEAFF
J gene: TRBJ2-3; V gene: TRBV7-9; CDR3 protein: CASSPGGTGLGTDTQYF
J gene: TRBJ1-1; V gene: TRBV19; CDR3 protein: CASSRQGASAGTEAFF
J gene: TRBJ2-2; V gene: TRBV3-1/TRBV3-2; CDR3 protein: CASSQDLWTGNTGELFF
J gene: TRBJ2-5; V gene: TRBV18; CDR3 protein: CASSPTTVIGETQYF
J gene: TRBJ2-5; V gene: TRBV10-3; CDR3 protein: CAISLGLGVQETQYF
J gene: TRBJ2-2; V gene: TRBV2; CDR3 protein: CASSGDRGRGGELFF
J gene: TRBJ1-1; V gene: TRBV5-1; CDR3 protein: CASSLEGQGPEAFF
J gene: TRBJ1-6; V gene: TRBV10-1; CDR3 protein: CASSEKTGGCPLHF
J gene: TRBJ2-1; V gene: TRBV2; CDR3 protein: CASLRDSVTPNEQFF
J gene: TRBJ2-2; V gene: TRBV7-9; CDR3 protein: CASSLAGRTGELFF
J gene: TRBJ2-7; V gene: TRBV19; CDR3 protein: CASSPQLFGQGSYEQYF
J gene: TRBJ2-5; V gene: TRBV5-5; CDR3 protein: CASTPGVGAGGPETQYF
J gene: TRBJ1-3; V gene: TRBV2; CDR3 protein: CASSGQSSGNTIYF
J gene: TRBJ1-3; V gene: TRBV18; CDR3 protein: CASSPARTGVLSGNTIYF
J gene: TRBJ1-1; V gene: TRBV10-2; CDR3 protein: CASRSDRADTEAFF
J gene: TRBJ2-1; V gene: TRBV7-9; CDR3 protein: CASSLVRTSSYNEQFF
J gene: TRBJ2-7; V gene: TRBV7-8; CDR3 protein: CASSLLDRGYEQYF
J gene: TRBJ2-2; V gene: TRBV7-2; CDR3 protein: CASSPPKGAGTGELFF
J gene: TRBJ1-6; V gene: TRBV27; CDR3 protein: CASSLVDSPLHF
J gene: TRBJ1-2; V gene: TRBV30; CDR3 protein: CAWIARDNYGYTF
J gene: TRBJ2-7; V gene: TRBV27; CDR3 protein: CASRVGAGNPYEQYF
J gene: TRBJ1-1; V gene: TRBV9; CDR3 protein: CASSATGAPGTEAFF
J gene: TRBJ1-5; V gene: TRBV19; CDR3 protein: CASRRDSNQPQHF
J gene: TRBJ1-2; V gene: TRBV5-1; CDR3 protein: CASSPTSLRKNLDYGYTF
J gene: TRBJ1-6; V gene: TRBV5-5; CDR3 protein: CASSLSGTGGPNSPLHF
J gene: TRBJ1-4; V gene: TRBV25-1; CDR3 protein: CASSGGLRREKLFF
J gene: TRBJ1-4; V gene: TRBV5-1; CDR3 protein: CASSLASPGSRDNEKLFF
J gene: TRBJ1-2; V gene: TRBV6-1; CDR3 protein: CASSEIFGQGNIYGYTF
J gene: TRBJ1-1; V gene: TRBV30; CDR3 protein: CAGTTGSNTEAFF
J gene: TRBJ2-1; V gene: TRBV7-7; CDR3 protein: CASSLVGGGANEQFF
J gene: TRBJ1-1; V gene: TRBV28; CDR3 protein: CASTRGVGRLENTEAFF
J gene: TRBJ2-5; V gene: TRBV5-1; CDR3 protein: CASKPGLAGEETQYF
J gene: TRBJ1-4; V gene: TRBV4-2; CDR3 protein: CASSQGLLHATNEKLFF
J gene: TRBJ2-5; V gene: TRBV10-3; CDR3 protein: CAISEQQGIGRETQYF
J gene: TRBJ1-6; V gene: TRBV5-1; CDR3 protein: CASSPIAGPKEHF
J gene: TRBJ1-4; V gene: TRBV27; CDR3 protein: CASSPREWTAANEKLFF
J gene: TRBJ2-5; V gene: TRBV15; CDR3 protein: CATSRDGVGRPQYF
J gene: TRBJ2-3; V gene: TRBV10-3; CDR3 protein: CAINSGGGTDTQYF
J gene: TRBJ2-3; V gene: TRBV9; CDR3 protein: CASRYGGSTDTQYF
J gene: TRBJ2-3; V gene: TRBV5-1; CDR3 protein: CASSTGLAGGPAMADTQYF
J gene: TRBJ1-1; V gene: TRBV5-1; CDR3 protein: CASSLNRDLEAFF
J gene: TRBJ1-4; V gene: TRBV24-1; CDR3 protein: CATSDSVGAGYEKLFF
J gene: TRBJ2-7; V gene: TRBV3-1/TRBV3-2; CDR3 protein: CASSRRPSYEQYF
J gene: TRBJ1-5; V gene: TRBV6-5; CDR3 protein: CASSPQGRDQPQHF
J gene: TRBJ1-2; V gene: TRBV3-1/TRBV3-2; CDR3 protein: CASSQDPGSRGYTF
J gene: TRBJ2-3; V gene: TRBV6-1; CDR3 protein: CASSEMRGSDTQYF
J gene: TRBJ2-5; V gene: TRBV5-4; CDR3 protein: CASSRDRGQETQYF
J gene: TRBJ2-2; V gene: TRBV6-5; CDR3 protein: CASRITGDLPGELFF
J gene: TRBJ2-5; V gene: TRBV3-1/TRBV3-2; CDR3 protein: CASSQRGTGHTMGETQYF
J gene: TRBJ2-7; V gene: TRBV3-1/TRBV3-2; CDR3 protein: CASRLGQGPYEQYF
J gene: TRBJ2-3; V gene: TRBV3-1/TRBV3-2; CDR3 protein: CASSQQAGGSDTQYF